This T cell receptor beta chain emerged from a study of cytotoxic CD8 clonotypes in ibrutinib-treated CLL. Findings and limits, study-wide: Higher clonality was seen at ibrutinib response and a return toward baseline at progression.

As to this clone: What it recognizes is unknown.

The V end was cut by 0 bases, the J end by 8 bases, with 11 bases between. The CDR3 extends over 14 amino acids. The germline V gene has CDR1 MNHEY and CDR2 SMNVEV (reference sequence). Using immunoSEQ multiplex PCR, the repertoire was profiled, and TCRdb retains in-frame clones only, with some absent. The table includes 110,000 or so clones, more than 55% detected once. This TCR derives from a human donor with chronic lymphocytic leukemia. The chain couples TRBV27 to TRBJ2-1, with D maybe TRBD1 (6 bases). The input for sequencing was PBMCs, taken after 24 months of ibrutinib treatment. CDR3 region: CASSLSMGQYEQFF. CDR3 bases: TGTGCCAGCAGTTTATCGATGGGACAATATGAGCAGTTCTTC.